Shown below are 8 T cell receptor beta chains from a single sample sequenced in a study of fetal regulatory T cell absence and autoimmunity. TCRdb keeps only in-frame clones here, not all; method: immunoSEQ multiplex PCR. The sample shows around 45,000 clones, around 83% of them seen only once. The sample taken for sequencing was cord blood. All receptors derive from a newborn boy with IPEX syndrome.

The rearrangement joins TRBV6-6 to TRBJ1-6; maybe TRBD1 (5 bases). Germline V gene data show CDR1 as MNHNY and CDR2 as SVGAGI (reference sequence). The V end was cut by 8 bases, the J end by 7 bases, with 12 bases between. CDR3 length equals 13 residues. This chain's CDR3 is CASSGGENSPLHF. CDR3 sequence (DNA): TGTGCCAGCTCCGGGGGTGAAAATTCACCCCTCCACTTT.

V gene TRBV6-5 combines with J gene TRBJ2-7; D remains ambiguous. The CDR3 sequence is 12 residues long. V lost 6 bases and J lost 5, with 11 bases in between. Germline lookup yields CDR1 MNHEY and CDR2 SVGAGI. The CDR3, as DNA: TGTGCCAGCAGCCGACGCCTGGACGAGCAGTACTTC. Translated, it gives CASSRRLDEQYF.

The V gene is TRBV6-5, the J gene TRBJ2-2, with unresolved D. The CDR3 totals 13 residues. The germline gives CDR1 MNHEY, CDR2 SVGAGI. Between the trimmed V and J ends, which lost 5 bases and 5 bases, there was a span of 9 bases. The CDR3 region has the DNA TGTGCCAGCAGTCGCCGGCCGACCGGGGAGCTGTTTTTT. It is translated as CASSRRPTGELFF.

V gene TRBV10-1 combines with J gene TRBJ2-3, with TRBD2 matching 14 bases. The V and J ends lost 2 bases and 3 bases, in that order; junction bases with no gene match: 1. The V gene's germline CDR1 is WNHNN and CDR2 SYGVQD (reference sequence). The CDR3 contains 16 residues. In DNA form, the CDR3 reads TGCGCCAGCAGTGAGCGGACTAGCGGGGGGACAGATACGCAGTATTTT. Translated, it gives CASSERTSGGTDTQYF.

The J gene is TRBJ2-3, the V gene TRBV30, with unresolved D. V shed 2 bases and J shed 5 bases, with 11 bases lying between them. Per the germline V gene, CDR1 is GTSNPN and CDR2 is SVGIG (reference sequence). This CDR3 has 13 residues. The CDR3 spells CAWSPLTRDTQYF. CDR3 coding DNA: TGTGCCTGGAGTCCTCTCACGAGAGATACGCAGTATTTT.

The rearrangement uses TRBV4-3 and TRBJ2-7, with 7 nucleotides matching TRBD2. Germline V gene data show CDR1 as LGHNA and CDR2 as YSLEER. The CDR3 totals 17 residues. V gave up 0 bases and J gave up 1 base; unmatched junction bases: 9. The CDR3 reads CASSQDPRGEGSYEQYF. Here the CDR3 DNA reads TGCGCCAGCAGCCAAGATCCCCGGGGGGAGGGATCCTACGAGCAGTACTTC.

The gene calls are TRBV7-9 and TRBJ2-1, with 11 positions matching TRBD1. After removal of 1 base from V and 5 bases from J, the junction contained 1 base not matched to a gene. Germline CDR1 and CDR2: SEHNR and FQNEAQ (reference sequence). The length of the CDR3 is 15 residues. The CDR3 sequence: CASSLGTGGHNEQFF. Written as DNA, the CDR3 is TGTGCCAGCAGCTTAGGGACAGGGGGCCACAATGAGCAGTTCTTC.

This chain links TRBV4-3 with TRBJ2-5; 7 bases line up with TRBD1. J was trimmed by 2 bases and V by 0 bases; bases with no gene match: 15. Germline V gene lookup returns CDR1 LGHNA and CDR2 YSLEER. The CDR3 runs 19 residues. CDR3 bases: TGCGCCAGCAGCCAAGATCTTCAGAGCCCAGGGGACAGACAAGAGACCCAGTACTTC. Translating it yields CASSQDLQSPGDRQETQYF.